A single sample is the source of the 11 T cell receptor beta chains below, sequenced in a study of CD8 T cells in ankylosing spondylitis. TCRdb called the 5' RACE reads again in MiXCR, with one record for every CDR3 protein. The sample yields 300,000 to 350,000 distinct CDR3 sequences, around 21% seen once. Material: blood, either unsorted or a sorted T cell fraction (not recorded which). The origin of the receptors is a female donor with ankylosing spondylitis or in good health (not recorded which).

In its sample, this clonotype was seen many times. The chain carries TRBV29-1 and TRBJ2-7; 8 bases are a match to TRBD1. V shed 4 bases and J 2 bases; nucleotides not matched to a gene: 7. From germline, CDR1 is SQVTM and CDR2 ANQGSEA. The CDR3 length is 14 residues. The CDR3 DNA follows: TGCAGCGTTGTACGACAGGGGAGCACCTACGAGCAGTACTTC. It encodes CSVVRQGSTYEQYF.

The chain joins TRBV20-1 to TRBJ2-1; TRBD2 aligns across 9 bases. The germline gives CDR1 DFQATT, CDR2 SNEGSKA (reference sequence). The CDR3 covers 14 residues. V shed 3 bases, J shed 10 bases, and the junction held 10 bases outside the gene matches. This chain's CDR3 is CSASGLAGRLEQFF. The CDR3 DNA reads TGCAGTGCTAGCGGGCTAGCGGGGAGATTAGAGCAGTTCTTC.

The chain uses TRBV27 and TRBJ2-7, with D unresolved. Trimming pared 0 bases from V and 6 bases from J, leaving 15 bases between. This CDR3 is built from 15 residues. The germline V gene has CDR1 MNHEY and CDR2 SMNVEV (reference sequence). The CDR3 sequence: CASSLSKPQPFEQYF. The DNA for the CDR3 is TGTGCCAGCAGTTTATCGAAACCCCAGCCTTTCGAGCAGTACTTC.

This sequence joins TRBV7-2 and TRBJ2-1, with no clear D. Trimming took off 4 bases at V and 7 bases at J, with 14 bases between the two ends. The CDR3 is made up of 14 amino acids. In germline, CDR1 is SGHTA, CDR2 FQGNSA. CDR3 DNA sequence: TGTGCCAGCAGCTCGACGGGCGTTTGGAATGAGCAGTTCTTC. Its translation is CASSSTGVWNEQFF.

The chain is built from TRBV6-2 or TRBV6-3 and TRBJ2-1, with D possibly matching TRBD2 (9 bases). Trimming cost V 7 bases and J 10 bases, with 29 bases left between them. The CDR3 is made up of 17 amino acids. Germline V gene lookup returns CDR1 MNHEY and CDR2 SVGEGT. The CDR3 spells CASTSRGLAGPVMEQFF. DNA of the CDR3: TGTGCCAGCACCTCCAGGGGGCTAGCGGGACCGGTGATGGAGCAGTTCTTC.

This clonotype occurred many times. The CDR3 protein is CSVEARTSSPTGELFF. The CDR3 DNA is TGCAGCGTTGAAGCTCGGACTAGCAGCCCCACCGGGGAGCTGTTTTTT. The V and J genes are TRBV29-1 and TRBJ2-2; TRBD2 matches 8 bases. This CDR3 region has 16 residues. Germline V gives CDR1 SQVTM, CDR2 ANQGSEA. V shed 1 base, J shed 4 bases, and the junction held 8 bases outside the gene matches.

The chain couples TRBV20-1 to TRBJ1-2; TRBD1 matches at 10 bases. Germline loops: CDR1 DFQATT, CDR2 SNEGSKA (reference sequence). V was clipped by 0 bases and J by 3 bases; unmatched bases: 10. The CDR3 contains 17 residues. The CDR3: CSARDQKWDRGYYGYTF. CDR3 coding DNA: TGCAGTGCTAGAGATCAAAAATGGGACAGGGGATACTATGGCTACACCTTC.

The chain has TRBV25-1 and TRBJ2-7, with 7 bases identical to TRBD1. Germline values: CDR1 MGHDK, CDR2 SYGVNS. Trimming at V came to 6 bases and at J to 2 bases, leaving 10 bases not matched to a gene. The CDR3 covers 15 residues. The CDR3 DNA reads as TGTGCCAGCAGGGGTCCCGGGACAGTCACCTACGAGCAGTACTTC. Protein product: CASRGPGTVTYEQYF.

In this sample, this clonotype turned up many times. This chain joins TRBV20-1 and TRBJ1-4; unclear D gene. The germline V gene has CDR1 DFQATT and CDR2 SNEGSKA (reference sequence). V dropped 6 bases and J dropped 0 bases, with 8 bases sitting between them. The CDR3 covers 13 residues. DNA of the CDR3: TGCAGTGCCCCCGACGCAACTAATGAAAAACTGTTTTTT. Residues: CSAPDATNEKLFF.

This clonotype was observed at least ten times. The chain carries TRBV7-9 and TRBJ1-1, with unresolved D. CDR1 is SEHNR, CDR2 FQNEAQ, per germline (reference sequence). This CDR3 is 14 amino acids long. V dropped 3 bases and J dropped 7 bases, with 15 bases sitting between them. Here the CDR3 DNA reads TGTGCCAGCAGCTTCCTCCAAGGAATTGGTGAAGCTTTCTTT. This translates into CASSFLQGIGEAFF.

This clonotype was detected a few times. The rearrangement joins TRBV7-2 to TRBJ1-6, with a weak D call TRBD1 (6 bases). Per the germline V gene, CDR1 is SGHTA and CDR2 is FQGNSA. There are 14 residues in the CDR3. V dropped 3 bases and J dropped 10 bases, with 13 bases sitting between them. The CDR3 here is CASSFRDNRSPLHF. CDR3 nucleotides: TGTGCCAGCAGCTTCCGGGACAACCGCTCACCCCTCCACTTT.